The 18 T cell receptor beta chains in this list originate from one sample, sequenced in a study of identical twins. TCRdb re-called the 5' RACE reads with MiXCR, one entry per CDR3 protein. The sample carries around 480,000 distinct CDR3 sequences, approximately 15% recorded once. The sample was also reused in another study, on yellow fever vaccine responses in identical twins.

The source material was CD4+ T cells sorted from blood. Source of these receptors: a woman younger than 30 in good health.

Notes on this clonotype: This clone may be a read error of a much larger clone one base away. V usage is TRBV12-3 or TRBV12-4 and J usage is TRBJ2-7; TRBD1 agrees at 9 bases. The CDR3 totals 14 residues. The J segment lost 4 bases and the V segment lost 5 bases, leaving 6 bases of the junction unmatched. The CDR3 DNA follows: TGTGCCAGCAGTATACAGGGGGCACAGTACGAGCAGTACTTC. This codes for CASSIQGAQYEQYF.

V is TRBV19 and J is TRBJ2-1; D gene unclear. V was cut by 8 bases and J by 0 bases, with 11 bases left in between. Germline lookup yields CDR1 LNHDA and CDR2 SQIVND (reference sequence). The CDR3 runs 14 residues. The CDR3 region has the DNA TGTGCCAGTGGTCTCCTCAGCTCCTACAATGAGCAGTTCTTC. Residues: CASGLLSSYNEQFF.

This clonotype was detected many times. The chain is built from TRBV20-1 and TRBJ2-2, with a tentative D call TRBD1 (6 bases). The CDR3 covers 14 residues. The ends were cut back, 6 bases at V and 7 bases at J, with 18 bases in the middle. CDR1 DFQATT and CDR2 SNEGSKA come from the germline V gene (reference sequence). DNA of the CDR3: TGCAGTGCGCCGACAGGCCGGGTCATCGGGGAGCTGTTTTTT. Translated: CSAPTGRVIGELFF.

This chain connects TRBV6-1 to TRBJ2-7; no reliable D call. This CDR3 has 13 residues. Germline V gives CDR1 MNHNS, CDR2 SASEGT. V lost 0 bases to trimming and J lost 0 bases, with 3 bases between them. The chain's CDR3 is CASSEAFSYEQYF. The DNA for the CDR3 is TGTGCCAGCAGTGAAGCCTTCTCCTACGAGCAGTACTTC.

This chain joins TRBV7-6 and TRBJ1-1; D gene unclear. The CDR3 consists of 14 residues. The ends were cut back, 5 bases at V and 3 bases at J, with 13 bases in the middle. CDR1 is SGHVS, CDR2 FNYEAQ, per germline. CDR3 protein: CASSVVSSYTEAFF. The CDR3 nucleotides are TGTGCCAGCAGCGTAGTCTCTAGCTACACTGAAGCTTTCTTT.

The sample holds many counts of this clonotype. The genes are TRBV27 and TRBJ2-1; D possibly corresponds to TRBD2 (5 bases). The CDR3 length is 15 residues. Per the germline V gene, CDR1 is MNHEY and CDR2 is SMNVEV (reference sequence). V was trimmed by 1 base and J by 8 bases, leaving 15 bases between them. The DNA for the CDR3 is TGTGCCAGCAGTTTATGGGAAGGCGGGCGGGATGAGCAGTTCTTC. It encodes CASSLWEGGRDEQFF.

In its sample, this clonotype was seen a few times. The chain is built from TRBV4-2 and TRBJ1-2, with D unclear. Germline assignment: CDR1 LGHNA and CDR2 YNFKEQ. Trimming stripped 0 bases from V and 2 bases from J, with 13 bases between. The CDR3 has 16 amino acids. This CDR3 is CASSQDKDPRNYGYTF. The DNA of the CDR3 is TGTGCCAGCAGCCAAGATAAGGATCCCAGGAACTATGGCTACACCTTC.

There are a few counts of this clonotype. J is TRBJ2-1 and V is TRBV21-1; the table's D call of TRBD1 was not tested on the DNA. TRBV21-1 is a recognized pseudogene. The CDR3 extends over 14 amino acids. CDR3 sequence reads: CASSKPPGVTEQFF. The CDR3 bases are TGTGCCAGCAGCAAACCCCCGGGAGTCACTGAGCAGTTCTTC.

In this sample, this clonotype turned up a few times. This chain joins TRBV14 and TRBJ2-1; D remains ambiguous. The CDR3 is 15 residues long. Germline loops: CDR1 SGHDN, CDR2 FVKESK. Trimming cost V 0 bases and J 1 base, with 7 bases left between them. The CDR3 loop reads CASSQEMLSYNEQFF. The CDR3 DNA is TGTGCCAGCAGCCAAGAAATGTTGTCCTACAATGAGCAGTTCTTC.

Only a few counts were recorded for this clonotype. The V gene is TRBV28, the J gene TRBJ2-4, with D perhaps TRBD1 (6 bases). The CDR3 runs 13 residues. V shed 1 base and J shed 7 bases, with 8 bases lying between them. The V gene's germline CDR1 is MDHEN and CDR2 SYDVKM. For the CDR3, the DNA is TGTGCCAGCAGTTTATCAGGGGTGAACATTCAGTACTTC. Its translation is CASSLSGVNIQYF.

The chain joins TRBV7-2 to TRBJ2-3; D is possibly TRBD2 (6 bases). Germline CDR1 SGHTA, CDR2 FQGNSA. The CDR3 spans 15 residues. Trimming cost V 7 bases and J 1 base, with 15 bases left between them. The CDR3 sequence is CASTHRLAGTDTQYF. In DNA form, the CDR3 reads TGTGCCAGCACGCATAGGTTAGCGGGCACAGATACGCAGTATTTT.

The rearrangement links TRBV6-2 or TRBV6-3 to TRBJ2-1; D remains unclear. V was shortened by 9 bases and J by 0 bases, with 18 bases between the two germline ends. Per germline, CDR1 MNHEY and CDR2 SVGEGT. This CDR3 spans 16 amino acids. The CDR3 nucleotides are TGTGCCAGAGGACGACGGCGAATAGGCTCCTACAATGAGCAGTTCTTC. It translates to CARGRRRIGSYNEQFF.

In this sample, this clonotype turned up many times. The chain employs TRBV29-1 and TRBJ2-3, with D unresolved. The germline V gene encodes CDR1 SQVTM and CDR2 ANQGSEA. CDR3 length equals 12 residues. Trimming took 5 bases from V and 0 from J, leaving 6 bases between them. The CDR3 loop reads CSVLTSTDTQYF. The CDR3 nucleotides are TGCAGCGTTTTGACTAGCACAGATACGCAGTATTTT.

A few counts support this clonotype. The chain is built from TRBV27 and TRBJ2-2; D is possibly TRBD2 (6 bases). Germline CDR1 and CDR2: MNHEY and SMNVEV (reference sequence). This CDR3 comprises 16 residues. With 5 bases removed from V and 2 bases from J, the gap between germline ends came to 15 bases. CDR3 in amino acids: CASSNRRALNTGELFF. DNA for the CDR3: TGTGCCAGCAGTAATCGGAGGGCTTTAAACACCGGGGAGCTGTTTTTT.

This clonotype was seen at least ten times. The chain links TRBV20-1 to TRBJ1-6, with 7 bases lining up with TRBD1. With V trimmed by 6 bases and J by 2 bases, 7 bases remained unmatched. The CDR3 loop spans 15 amino acids. Per the germline V gene, CDR1 is DFQATT and CDR2 is SNEGSKA (reference sequence). The CDR3 region is CSAKRTGAYNSPLHF. The CDR3 nucleotides read TGCAGTGCCAAAAGAACAGGGGCCTATAATTCACCCCTCCACTTT.

This chain uses TRBV10-3 with TRBJ2-3, with D possibly being TRBD1 (5 bases). Germline values: CDR1 ENHRY, CDR2 SYGVKD. This CDR3 is 14 amino acids long. V was cut by 2 bases and J by 3 bases, with 9 bases left in between. CDR3 sequence reads: CAISEVQGTDTQYF. The CDR3 nucleotides are TGTGCCATCAGTGAGGTCCAGGGAACAGATACGCAGTATTTT.

This clonotype was seen only a few times. The chain is built from TRBV28 and TRBJ1-5; D not resolved. V was shortened by 3 bases and J by 2 bases, with 14 bases between the two germline ends. CDR3 length: 16 amino acids. CDR1 is MDHEN, CDR2 SYDVKM, per germline. The CDR3 is CASSFRTLGGNQPQHF. The CDR3 DNA sequence: TGTGCCAGCAGTTTTCGGACTCTCGGGGGCAATCAGCCCCAGCATTTT.

This clonotype was counted only a few times. The V and J genes are TRBV10-3 and TRBJ2-7; 13 bases are shared with TRBD2. This CDR3 spans 16 amino acids. The J segment lost 7 bases and the V segment lost 1 base, leaving 7 bases of the junction unmatched. Germline loops: CDR1 ENHRY, CDR2 SYGVKD. The CDR3: CAISELLAGGQYEQYF. As DNA, the CDR3 is TGTGCCATCAGTGAGTTACTAGCGGGAGGGCAGTATGAGCAGTACTTC.